These T cell receptor beta chains were read from a single sample in a study of blood T cell repertoires in COVID-19. Profiled with immunoSEQ multiplex PCR; TCRdb holds only in-frame clones, not every one. The table includes 200,000 to 250,000 clones, 84% detected once. What was sequenced was peripheral blood. The receptors derive from a man younger than 40 with active or convalescent COVID-19. The CDR3 runs from the conserved cysteine through the conserved F or W.

v_gene	j_gene	CDR3aa
TRBV5-4	TRBJ2-5	CASAWDSGETQYF
TRBV9	TRBJ1-1	CASQKLSGEAFF
TRBV15	TRBJ2-3	CATSRDRQRTGTQYF
TRBV30	TRBJ1-1	CAWSVSRLMNTEAFF
TRBV28	TRBJ1-2	CATRLQGWGYTF
TRBV12-1	TRBJ1-5	CASSFGNRRVEGQPQHF
TRBV28	TRBJ1-6	CASRPSGSGRPPLHF
TRBV2	TRBJ2-5	CASQGTFDETQYF
TRBV9	TRBJ2-5	CASSVEGVGETQYF
TRBV28	TRBJ1-6	CASSSSGGSYNSPLHF
TRBV4-3	TRBJ2-2	CASSQDRLKWQTGELFF
TRBV4-1	TRBJ2-7	CASTRGASESYEQYF
TRBV6-5	TRBJ1-2	CASSYTSGVSGYTF
TRBV21-1	TRBJ2-6	CASSPSPADSGANVLTF
TRBV2	TRBJ1-6	CASSSGYSPLHF
TRBV11-2	TRBJ1-2	CASSSTPSYGYTF
TRBV19	TRBJ2-7	CASSISGGVSYEQYF
TRBV11-2	TRBJ1-2	CASSLERDSGTGYGYTF